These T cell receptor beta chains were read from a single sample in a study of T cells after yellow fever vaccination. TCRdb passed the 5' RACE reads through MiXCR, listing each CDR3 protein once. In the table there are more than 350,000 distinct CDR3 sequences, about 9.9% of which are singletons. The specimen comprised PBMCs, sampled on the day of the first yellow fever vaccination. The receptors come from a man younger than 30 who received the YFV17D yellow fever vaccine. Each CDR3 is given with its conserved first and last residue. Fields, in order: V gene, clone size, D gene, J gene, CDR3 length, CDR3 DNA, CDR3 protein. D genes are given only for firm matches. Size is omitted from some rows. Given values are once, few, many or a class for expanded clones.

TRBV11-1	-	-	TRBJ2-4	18	TGTGCCAGCAGCCTAAGATCGATCGGAACAAAAGCCAAAAACATTCAGTACTTC	CASSLRSIGTKAKNIQYF
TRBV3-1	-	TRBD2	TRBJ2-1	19	TGTGCCAGCAGCAGAGGACTAGCGGGGGGTCCCAGCTCCTACAATGAGCAGTTCTTC	CASSRGLAGGPSSYNEQFF
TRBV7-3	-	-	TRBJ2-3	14	TGTGCCAGCAGCTCCCAATTATCATCAGATACGCAGTATTTT	CASSSQLSSDTQYF
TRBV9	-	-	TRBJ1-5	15	TGTGCCAGCAGCGTTTCGGGACGGGACAATCAGCCCCAGCATTTT	CASSVSGRDNQPQHF
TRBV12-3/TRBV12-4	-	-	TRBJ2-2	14	TGTGCCAGCAGTTTAAGCCAGACCACCGGGGAGCTGTTTTTT	CASSLSQTTGELFF
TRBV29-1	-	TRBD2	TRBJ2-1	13	TGCAGCGTTGTGGCGGGGGGGATCAATGAGCAGTTCTTC	CSVVAGGINEQFF
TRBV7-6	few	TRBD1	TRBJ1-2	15	TGTGCCAGCAGCCCCGACAGGGGACTCAACTATGGCTACACCTTC	CASSPDRGLNYGYTF
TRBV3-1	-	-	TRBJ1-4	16	TGTGCCAGCAGCCAAGCAGGGAGGGGGTTTAATGAAAAACTGTTTTTT	CASSQAGRGFNEKLFF
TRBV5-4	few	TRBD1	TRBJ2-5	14	TGTGCCAGCAGCTCAGGGACAGTTCAAGAGACCCAGTACTTC	CASSSGTVQETQYF
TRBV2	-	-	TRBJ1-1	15	TGTGCCAGCAGTGAAGGAGGCAGGGGTTTCACTGAAGCTTTCTTT	CASSEGGRGFTEAFF
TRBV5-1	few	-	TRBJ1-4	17	TGCGCCAGCAGCTTGGTGGTTGGCAGCGCATCAACGGAAAAACTGTTTTTT	CASSLVVGSASTEKLFF
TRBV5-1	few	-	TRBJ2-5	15	TGCGCCAGCAGCTTGGGCCAGACGGTTCGGGAGACCCAGTACTTC	CASSLGQTVRETQYF
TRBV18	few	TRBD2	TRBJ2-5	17	TGTGCCAGCTCACCCCGACTAGCGGGGGGATTGCGAGAGACCCAGTACTTC	CASSPRLAGGLRETQYF
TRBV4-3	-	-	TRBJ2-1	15	TGCGCCAGCAGCCAAATCGCCTTCCTCTACAATGAGCAGTTCTTC	CASSQIAFLYNEQFF
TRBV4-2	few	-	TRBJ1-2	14	TGTGCCAGCAGCCAAGTCGCGGGGCCAGGTGGCTACACCTTC	CASSQVAGPGGYTF
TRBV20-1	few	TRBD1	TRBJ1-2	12	TGCAGTGCTAAGGGACAGGCTAGGGGCTACACCTTC	CSAKGQARGYTF
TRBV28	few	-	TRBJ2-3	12	TGTGCCGCCTCGGTCCTCACAGATACGCAGTATTTT	CAASVLTDTQYF
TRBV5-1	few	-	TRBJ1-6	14	TGCGCCAGCAGCCCGGGACTCCGGGAGTCACCCCTCCACTTT	CASSPGLRESPLHF
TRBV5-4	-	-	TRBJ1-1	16	TGTGCCGGGGCCTTTGGGGGGGGCATTAGGGACACTGAAGCTTTCTTT	CAGAFGGGIRDTEAFF
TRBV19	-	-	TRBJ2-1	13	TGTGCCAGTCTTAGGACTGGCTTCAATGAGCAGTTCTTC	CASLRTGFNEQFF
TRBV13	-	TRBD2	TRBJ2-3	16	TGTGCCAGCAGCGCCTATGACGGGGGGGTATCAGATACGCAGTATTTT	CASSAYDGGVSDTQYF
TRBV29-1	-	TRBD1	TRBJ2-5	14	TGCAGCGTTGTGAACAGGGGGCATTCGGAGACCCAGTACTTC	CSVVNRGHSETQYF
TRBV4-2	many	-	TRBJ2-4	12	TGTGCCAGCAGCCAAGATAGGAACATTCAGTACTTC	CASSQDRNIQYF
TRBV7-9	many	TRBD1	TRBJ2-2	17	TGTGCCAGCAGCCCTCTCGGGGCAGGGGGGAACACCGGGGAGCTGTTTTTT	CASSPLGAGGNTGELFF
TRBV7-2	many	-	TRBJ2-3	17	TGTGCCAGCAGCCGACAAAAGGGCAGGGGGGCTAGGGATACGCAGTATTTT	CASSRQKGRGARDTQYF
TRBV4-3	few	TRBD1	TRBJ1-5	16	TGCGCCAGCAGCCAAGACGACAGGGGAAGCAATCAGCCCCAGCATTTT	CASSQDDRGSNQPQHF
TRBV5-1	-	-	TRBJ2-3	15	TGCGCCAGCAGCTTTCCTCGGGGGCACGGAGATACGCAGTATTTT	CASSFPRGHGDTQYF
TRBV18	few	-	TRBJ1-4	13	TGTGCCAGCTCGCGGGCTCGGAATGAAAAACTGTTTTTT	CASSRARNEKLFF
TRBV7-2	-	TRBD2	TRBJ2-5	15	TGTGCCAGCAGCTCAGGACTAGCGGGGTCCGAGACCCAGTACTTC	CASSSGLAGSETQYF
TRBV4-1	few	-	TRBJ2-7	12	TGCGCCAGCAGCCCGGACAGCCAAGAGCAGTACTTC	CASSPDSQEQYF
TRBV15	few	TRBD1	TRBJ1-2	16	TGTGCCACCAGCAGAGACCCGAGGACAGGCGGCTATGGCTACACCTTC	CATSRDPRTGGYGYTF
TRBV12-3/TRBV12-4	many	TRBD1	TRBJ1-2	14	TGTGCCAGCAGTTTAAATGACAGGGTGGAGGGCTACACCTTC	CASSLNDRVEGYTF